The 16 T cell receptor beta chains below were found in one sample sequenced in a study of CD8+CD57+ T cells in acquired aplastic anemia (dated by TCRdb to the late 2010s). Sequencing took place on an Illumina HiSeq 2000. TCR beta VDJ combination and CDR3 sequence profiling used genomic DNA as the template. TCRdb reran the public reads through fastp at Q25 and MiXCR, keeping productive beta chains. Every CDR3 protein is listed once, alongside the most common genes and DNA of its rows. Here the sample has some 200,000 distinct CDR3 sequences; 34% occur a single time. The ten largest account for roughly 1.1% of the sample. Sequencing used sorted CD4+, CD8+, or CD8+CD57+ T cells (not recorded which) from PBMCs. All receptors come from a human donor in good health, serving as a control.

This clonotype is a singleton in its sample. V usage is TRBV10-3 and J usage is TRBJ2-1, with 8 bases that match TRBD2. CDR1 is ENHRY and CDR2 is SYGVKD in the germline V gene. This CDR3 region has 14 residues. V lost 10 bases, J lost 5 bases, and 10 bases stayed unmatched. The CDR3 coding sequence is TGTGCCACAAATAGCGGGATCACCGACAATGAGCAGTTCTTC. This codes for CATNSGITDNEQFF.

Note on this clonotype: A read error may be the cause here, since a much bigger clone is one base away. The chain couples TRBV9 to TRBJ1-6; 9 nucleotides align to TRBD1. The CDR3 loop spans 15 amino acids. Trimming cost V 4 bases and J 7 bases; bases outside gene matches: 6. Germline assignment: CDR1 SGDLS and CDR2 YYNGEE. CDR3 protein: CASSLPGTGNSPLHF. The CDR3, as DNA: TGTGCCAGCAGCCTCCCCGGGACAGGGAATTCACCCCTCCACTTT. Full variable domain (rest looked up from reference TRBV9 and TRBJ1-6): DSGVTQTPKHLITATGQRVTLRCSPRSGDLSVYWYQQSLDQGLQFLIQYYNGEERAKGNILERFSAQQFPDLHSELNLSSLELGDSALYFCASSLPGTGNSPLHFGNGTRLTVT.

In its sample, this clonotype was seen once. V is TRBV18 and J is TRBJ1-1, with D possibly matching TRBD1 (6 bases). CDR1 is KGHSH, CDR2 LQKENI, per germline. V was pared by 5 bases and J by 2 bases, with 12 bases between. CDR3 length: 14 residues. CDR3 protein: CASSLGGANTEAFF. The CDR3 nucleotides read TGTGCCAGCTCATTAGGGGGAGCCAACACTGAAGCTTTCTTT. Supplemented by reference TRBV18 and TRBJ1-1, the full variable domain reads NAGVMQNPRHLVRRRGQEARLRCSPMKGHSHVYWYRQLPEEGLKFMVYLQKENIIDESGMPKERFSAEFPKEGPSILRIQQVVRGDSAAYFCASSLGGANTEAFFGQGTRLTVV.

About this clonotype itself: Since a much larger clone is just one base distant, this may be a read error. The CDR3 bases are TGTGCCAGCAGTGAAATTGGAGGAGTCCTAAGGAACGAGCGGTACTTC. Encoded protein: CASSEIGGVLRNERYF. The J gene is TRBJ2-7, the V gene TRBV25-1, with D perhaps matching TRBD2 (5 bases). The CDR3 loop spans 16 amino acids. CDR1 is MGHDK and CDR2 is SYGVNS in the germline V gene.

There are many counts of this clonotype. The CDR3 nucleotides read TGTGCCAGCAGCCTATACCGCACAGATACGCAGTATTTT. Protein product: CASSLYRTDTQYF. V is TRBV5-4 and J is TRBJ2-3; D remains unclear. This CDR3 region has 13 residues. V dropped 4 bases and J dropped 1 base, with 7 bases sitting between them. Per the germline V gene, CDR1 is SGHNT and CDR2 is YYREEE (reference sequence). Full variable domain (outside the CDR3, taken from reference TRBV5-4 and TRBJ2-3): ETGVTQSPTHLIKTRGQQVTLRCSSQSGHNTVSWYQQALGQGPQFIFQYYREEENGRGNFPPRFSGLQFPNYSSELNVNALELDDSALYLCASSLYRTDTQYFGPGTRLTVL.

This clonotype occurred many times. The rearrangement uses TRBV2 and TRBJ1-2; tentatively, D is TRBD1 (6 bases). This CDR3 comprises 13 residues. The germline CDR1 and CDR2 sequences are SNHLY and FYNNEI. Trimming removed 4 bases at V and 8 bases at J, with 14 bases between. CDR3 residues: CASSVFSRGGYTF. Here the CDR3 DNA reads TGTGCCAGCAGTGTCTTTTCCAGGGGAGGCTACACCTTC.

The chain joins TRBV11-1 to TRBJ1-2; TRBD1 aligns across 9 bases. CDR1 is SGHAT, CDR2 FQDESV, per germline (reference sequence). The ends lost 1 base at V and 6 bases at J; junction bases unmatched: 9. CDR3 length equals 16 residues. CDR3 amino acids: CASSLGSAGTGHGYTF. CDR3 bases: TGTGCCAGCAGCTTAGGGAGTGCCGGGACAGGGCATGGCTACACCTTC.

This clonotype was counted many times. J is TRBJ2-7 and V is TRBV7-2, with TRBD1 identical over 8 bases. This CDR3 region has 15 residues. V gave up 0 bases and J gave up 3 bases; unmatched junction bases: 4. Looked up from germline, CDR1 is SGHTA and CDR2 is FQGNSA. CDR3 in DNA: TGTGCCAGCAGCTTAGCGGGACAGGCCAACTACGAGCAGTACTTC. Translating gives CASSLAGQANYEQYF.

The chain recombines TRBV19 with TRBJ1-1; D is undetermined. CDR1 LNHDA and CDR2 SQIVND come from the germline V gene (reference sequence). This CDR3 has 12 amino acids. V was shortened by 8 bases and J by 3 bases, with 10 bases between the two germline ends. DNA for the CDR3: TGTGCCAGTTCGGAGAGATACACTGAAGCTTTCTTT. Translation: CASSERYTEAFF.

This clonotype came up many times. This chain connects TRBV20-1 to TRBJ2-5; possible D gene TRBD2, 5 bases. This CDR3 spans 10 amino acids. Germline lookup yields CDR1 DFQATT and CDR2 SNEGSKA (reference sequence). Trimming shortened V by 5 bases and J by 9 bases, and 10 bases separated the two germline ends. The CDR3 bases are TGCAGTGCTTTAAGGCGGGCCCAGTACTTC. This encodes CSALRRAQYF.

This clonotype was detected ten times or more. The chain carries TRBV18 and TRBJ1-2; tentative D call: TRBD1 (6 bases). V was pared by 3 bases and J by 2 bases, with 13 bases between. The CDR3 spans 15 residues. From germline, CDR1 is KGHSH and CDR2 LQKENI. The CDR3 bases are TGTGCCAGCTCACCGGGGACAACGGGGAACTATGGCTACACCTTC. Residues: CASSPGTTGNYGYTF.

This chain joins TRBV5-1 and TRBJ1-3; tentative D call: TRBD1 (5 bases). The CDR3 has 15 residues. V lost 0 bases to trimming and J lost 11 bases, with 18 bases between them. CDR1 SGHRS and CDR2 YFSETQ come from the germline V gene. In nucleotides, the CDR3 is TGCGCCAGCAGCTTGGCTGGGGCTGGAACGGAAGCCATATATTTT. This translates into CASSLAGAGTEAIYF. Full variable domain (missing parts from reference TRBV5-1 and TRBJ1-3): KAGVTQTPRYLIKTRGQQVTLSCSPISGHRSVSWYQQTPGQGLQFLFEYFSETQRNKGNFPGRFSGRQFSNSRSEMNVSTLELGDSALYLCASSLAGAGTEAIYFGEGSWLTVV.

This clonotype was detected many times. This CDR3 reads CASSILWGPDYEQYF. Here the CDR3 DNA reads TGTGCCAGTAGTATTCTGTGGGGGCCCGACTACGAGCAGTACTTC. The rearrangement links TRBV19 to TRBJ2-7; a possible D gene is TRBD1 (6 bases). Trimming shortened V by 3 bases and J by 3 bases, and 15 bases separated the two germline ends. The CDR3 totals 15 residues. The germline CDR1 and CDR2 sequences are LNHDA and SQIVND (reference sequence).

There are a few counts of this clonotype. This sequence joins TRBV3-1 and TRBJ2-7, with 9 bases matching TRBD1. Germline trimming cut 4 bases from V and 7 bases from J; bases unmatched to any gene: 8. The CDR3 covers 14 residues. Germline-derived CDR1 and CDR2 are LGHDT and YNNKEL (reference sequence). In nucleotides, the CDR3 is TGTGCCAGCAGCCGGGCCGGGACAGGGACTGAGCAGTACTTC. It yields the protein CASSRAGTGTEQYF.

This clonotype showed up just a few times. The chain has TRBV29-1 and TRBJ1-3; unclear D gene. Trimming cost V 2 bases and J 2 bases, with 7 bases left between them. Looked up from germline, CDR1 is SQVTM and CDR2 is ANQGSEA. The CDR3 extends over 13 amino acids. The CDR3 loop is CSVERDTGNTIYF. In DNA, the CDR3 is TGCAGCGTTGAACGAGATACTGGAAACACCATATATTTT.

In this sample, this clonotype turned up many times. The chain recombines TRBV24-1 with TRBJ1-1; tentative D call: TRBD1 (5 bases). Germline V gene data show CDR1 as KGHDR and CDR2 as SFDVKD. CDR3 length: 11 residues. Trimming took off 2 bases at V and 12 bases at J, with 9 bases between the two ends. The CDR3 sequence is CATSDSRTTFF. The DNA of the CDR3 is TGTGCCACCAGTGATTCCCGGACAACTTTCTTT.